The source of this TCR beta chain is a study of cytomegalovirus exposure and HLA in healthy donors. General study results and limits: In terms of immune exposure information, only CMV serostatus was available. In an earlier analysis, in 620 or so donors, most V segments appeared productive either ~87% or ~30% of the time.

CDR3 length equals 14 residues. Per the germline V gene, CDR1 is LNHDA and CDR2 is SQIVND (reference sequence). V lost 3 bases to trimming and J lost 8 bases; unmatched junction nucleotides: 8. Researchers ran the PCR with 60 Vbeta and 13 Jbeta primers. Authors' processing steps: Among the unique TCR beta chains that a later analysis counted, about 85 million in all, roughly 11 million were shared. Measured with immunoSEQ multiplex PCR; TCRdb has only the in-frame clones, and not every one. The V and J calls and clone size come from that table; D and trimming were worked out from the DNA. The sample holds around 180,000 clones, over 70% seen once. This clone was counted between two and nine times. Its specificity is unknown.

This sequence originates from a woman between 50 and 59 years old in good health and CMV-seronegative. The chain uses TRBV19 and TRBJ2-3, with 7 bases lining up with TRBD1. The sequencing sample was made of PBMCs. This CDR3 reads CASSIGQDHSTQYF. CDR3 nucleotide sequence: TGTGCCAGTAGTATTGGACAGGATCATAGTACGCAGTATTTT.